The 30 T cell receptor beta chains given below trace back to one sample, sequenced in a study of T-cell memory formation after mild COVID-19 (dated by TCRdb to 2020 to 2022). The library was generated by 5' RACE. Instrument used: Illumina NovaSeq 6000. TCRdb ran its own pipeline on the public reads, namely fastp trimming at Q25 and MiXCR clone calling, and kept in-frame beta chains. Rows matching on CDR3 protein sequence are summarized as one entry with the most common DNA and genes. Here the sample has around 300,000 distinct CDR3 sequences; around 15% occur a single time. Roughly 21% of the sample goes to the ten largest clones. The sample was PBMCs or a T cell subset sorted from them (not recorded which). The receptors derive from a man younger than 30 who had mild COVID-19 (a few samples of this study predate the infection). The sample titles of this study are shuffled in the database, so cell type and time point are left out; the donor was told from shared clones.

This clonotype was counted many times. The DNA is omitted, as the CDR3 cannot be located on it reliably, and the CDR3 follows TCRdb's listing. The V call is TRBV27, the J call TRBJ2-3; no check of the table's D call, TRBD2, against the DNA was made. Germline assignment: CDR1 MNHEY and CDR2 SMNVEV (reference sequence). The CDR3 is 15 residues long, ends included. The CDR3 spells CASSSSGASTDTQYF.

This chain uses TRBV25-1 with TRBJ2-5; D is uncertain. The CDR3 is 14 amino acids. V was shortened by 5 bases and J by 4 bases, with 14 bases between the two germline ends. In germline, CDR1 is MGHDK, CDR2 SYGVNS. CDR3 in amino acids: CASSPLQDGETQYF. DNA for the CDR3: TGTGCCAGCAGTCCCCTCCAGGATGGAGAGACCCAGTACTTC.

The sample holds a few counts of this clonotype. The chain is built from TRBV5-1 and TRBJ2-2; TRBD2 agrees at 7 bases. V lost 0 bases and J lost 5; bases outside the gene matches: 7. In germline, CDR1 is SGHRS, CDR2 YFSETQ. The CDR3 is made up of 16 amino acids. CDR3 sequence reads: CASSLVLSGATGELFF. Written as DNA, the CDR3 is TGCGCCAGCAGCTTGGTCTTGAGCGGGGCAACCGGGGAGCTGTTTTTT.

Only a few counts were recorded for this clonotype. The CDR3: CASRLLQLDTQYF. CDR3 nucleotide sequence: TGTGCCAGCAGATTACTACAACTGGATACGCAGTATTTT. The genes are TRBV6-5 and TRBJ2-3; D unresolved. Trimming stripped 6 bases from V and 6 bases from J, with 13 bases between. This CDR3 region has 13 residues. Germline V gene data show CDR1 as MNHEY and CDR2 as SVGAGI.

The chain employs TRBV7-3 and TRBJ2-5, with D hard to call. From germline, CDR1 is SGHTA and CDR2 FQGTGA. The CDR3 totals 13 residues. V lost 4 bases and J lost 7, with 13 bases in between. CDR3 loop: CASSSLSGRTQYF. For the CDR3, the DNA is TGTGCCAGCAGCTCCCTCTCCGGTAGGACCCAGTACTTC.

This sequence joins TRBV6-5 and TRBJ1-5, with D perhaps TRBD1 (6 bases). The CDR3 is 14 amino acids. Germline V CDR1 and CDR2: MNHEY, SVGAGI. V was cut by 5 bases and J by 6 bases, with 14 bases left in between. CDR3 sequence reads: CASSPRTVGQPQHF. The CDR3 DNA sequence: TGTGCCAGCAGTCCTCGGACAGTGGGTCAGCCCCAGCATTTT.

This clonotype was found a few times. The chain has TRBV20-1 and TRBJ2-5; 8 bases are a match to TRBD2. This CDR3 is 13 amino acids long. Trimming took 3 bases from V and 5 from J; bases not matched to a gene: 5. Germline CDR1 DFQATT, CDR2 SNEGSKA (reference sequence). CDR3 DNA: TGCAGTGCTAGTGTGCGGGGGGCGGAGACCCAGTACTTC. This encodes CSASVRGAETQYF.

This chain links TRBV12-3 or TRBV12-4 with TRBJ1-6; D not certain. The CDR3 is 15 amino acids. V dropped 2 bases and J dropped 8 bases, with 13 bases sitting between them. The DNA for the CDR3 is TGTGCCAGCAGTTTAATGGCACCGAGGGATTCACCCCTCCACTTT. This gives the protein CASSLMAPRDSPLHF.

In its sample, this clonotype was seen once. The V and J genes are TRBV11-2 and TRBJ1-2; a weak D match, TRBD1 (6 bases). The germline gives CDR1 SGHAT, CDR2 FQNNGV. The CDR3 is made up of 14 amino acids. V was trimmed by 4 bases and J by 8 bases, leaving 17 bases between them. CDR3 sequence: CASSWQAGAWGYTF. Here the CDR3 DNA reads TGTGCCAGCAGCTGGCAGGCAGGGGCATGGGGCTACACCTTC.

The chain employs TRBV5-1 and TRBJ2-3; TRBD2 might be the D (6 bases). Germline V gives CDR1 SGHRS, CDR2 YFSETQ. The germline V and J ends were trimmed by 4 bases and 6 bases, with 18 bases remaining between them. The CDR3 consists of 15 residues. The DNA of the CDR3 is TGCGCCAGCAGCCCGGGCGGAGGGGAGTACGATACGCAGTATTTT. It encodes CASSPGGGEYDTQYF.

This clonotype was seen a handful of times. The genes are TRBV29-1 and TRBJ2-3, with D perhaps TRBD2 (5 bases). The CDR3 extends over 12 amino acids. Germline CDR1 and CDR2: SQVTM and ANQGSEA. V was shortened by 5 bases and J by 3 bases, with 9 bases between the two germline ends. CDR3 nucleotides: TGCAGCGTTCTCCGGGATACAGATACGCAGTATTTT. Residues: CSVLRDTDTQYF.

The chain combines TRBV4-3 with TRBJ1-4; D call uncertain. Germline V gene sequence: CDR1 LGHNA, CDR2 YSLEER. This CDR3 is 18 amino acids long. V lost 0 bases and J 6 bases, leaving 20 bases between the germline ends. In nucleotides, the CDR3 is TGCGCCAGCAGCCAAGATAAGCCTCTGCGGAGAGAGGATGAAAAACTGTTTTTT. It specifies CASSQDKPLRREDEKLFF.

The table lists this clonotype with a few counts. The chain employs TRBV28 and TRBJ1-4; 8 bases map to TRBD1. V was pared by 10 bases and J by 8 bases, with 9 bases of the junction left unmatched. The CDR3 runs 13 residues. CDR1 and CDR2 (germline): MDHEN, SYDVKM. CDR3: CAIQGQDREKLFF. Here the CDR3 DNA reads TGTGCCATACAGGGACAGGATAGAGAAAAACTGTTTTTT.

The chain joins TRBV4-2 to TRBJ2-7, with TRBD1 matching over 7 bases. Germline trimming cut 4 bases from V and 1 base from J; bases unmatched to any gene: 7. The CDR3 sequence is 15 residues long. Germline CDR1 LGHNA, CDR2 YNFKEQ. DNA of the CDR3: TGTGCCAGCAGCCCTCGACAGGGAGAATCCTACGAGCAGTACTTC. Its translation is CASSPRQGESYEQYF.

This clonotype was recorded at least ten times. V usage is TRBV4-3 and J usage is TRBJ1-2, with D possibly being TRBD1 (6 bases). Germline CDR1 LGHNA, CDR2 YSLEER. The CDR3 is 16 residues long. V lost 1 base and J lost 5, with 17 bases in between. CDR3 residues: CASSQVAPTGAYGYTF. For the CDR3, the DNA is TGCGCCAGCAGCCAAGTCGCCCCCACGGGGGCGTATGGCTACACCTTC.

The V and J genes are TRBV5-1 and TRBJ1-1, with D unclear. Germline V gives CDR1 SGHRS, CDR2 YFSETQ. CDR3 length: 15 amino acids. Trimming took 3 bases from V and 0 from J, leaving 12 bases between them. Written as DNA, the CDR3 is TGCGCCAGCAGCTCCAGCACTGGGATGAACACTGAAGCTTTCTTT. Its translation is CASSSSTGMNTEAFF.

This clonotype has more than one count but fewer than ten. The V call is TRBV6-5, the J call TRBJ1-3; the D gene is possibly TRBD1 (5 bases). From germline, CDR1 is MNHEY and CDR2 SVGAGI. The CDR3 spans 17 residues. V lost 0 bases to trimming and J lost 1 base, with 13 bases between them. As DNA, the CDR3 is TGTGCCAGCAGTTACTCGTCGAGGACACTATCTGGAAACACCATATATTTT. It codes for CASSYSSRTLSGNTIYF.

A few counts support this clonotype. The junction departs from germline at one end; a sequencing error may be responsible. The V and J genes are TRBV7-2 and TRBJ2-7, with D maybe TRBD1 (6 bases). Germline loops: CDR1 SGHTA, CDR2 FQGNSA. This CDR3 is 14 amino acids long. CDR3 sequence (DNA): TGTGCCAGCAGGCCCGTACAGGGTAGGACCCAACTTCACTTC. Protein product: CASRPVQGRTQLHF.

This sequence joins TRBV11-2 and TRBJ2-6, with D perhaps TRBD2 (5 bases). The ends were cut back, 8 bases at V and 1 base at J, with 9 bases in the middle. This CDR3 spans 14 amino acids. Per germline, CDR1 SGHAT and CDR2 FQNNGV. CDR3 sequence: CASGLGSGANVLTF. The CDR3 DNA reads TGTGCCAGCGGACTGGGGTCTGGGGCCAACGTCCTGACTTTC.

V gene TRBV4-1 combines with J gene TRBJ1-5; TRBD1 matches 7 bases. Germline V gene sequence: CDR1 MGHRA, CDR2 YSYEKL. This CDR3 comprises 15 residues. The V segment lost 5 bases and the J segment 0 bases; nucleotides outside the gene matches: 4. This CDR3 reads CASSWGQYSNQPQHF. The DNA for the CDR3 is TGCGCCAGCAGCTGGGGACAGTATAGCAATCAGCCCCAGCATTTT.

The chain carries TRBV5-6 and TRBJ1-6; tentatively, D is TRBD1 (5 bases). The germline CDR1 and CDR2 sequences are SGHDT and YYEEEE. V was cut by 0 bases and J by 5 bases, with 6 bases left in between. This CDR3 comprises 14 residues. CDR3 bases: TGTGCCAGCAGCTTGGCAGGGAATAATTCACCCCTCCACTTT. This translates into CASSLAGNNSPLHF.

Only a few counts were recorded for this clonotype. In DNA, the CDR3 is TGTGCCAGCAGCTTATCGCGGCAGGGGGCCGAGCAGTACGTC. Protein: CASSLSRQGAEQYV. This chain joins TRBV7-2 and TRBJ2-7, with 8 nucleotides matching TRBD1. V trimming: 2 bases; J trimming: 6 bases; junction bases outside the gene matches: 6. The CDR3 runs 14 residues. In germline, CDR1 is SGHTA, CDR2 FQGNSA.

The rearrangement joins TRBV7-9 to TRBJ2-3; unclear D gene. Trimming cost V 0 bases and J 4 bases, with 17 bases left between them. Germline-derived CDR1 and CDR2 are SEHNR and FQNEAQ (reference sequence). The CDR3 spans 17 residues. The DNA for the CDR3 is TGTGCCAGCAGCTTAGCGATGAACCGACGCCTGGCAGATACGCAGTATTTT. Translated: CASSLAMNRRLADTQYF. The complete variable domain, with remaining parts taken from reference TRBV7-9 and TRBJ2-3, reads DTGVSQNPRHKITKRGQNVTFRCDPISEHNRLYWYRQTLGQGPEFLTYFQNEAQLEKSRLLSDRFSAERPKGSFSTLEIQRTEQGDSAMYLCASSLAMNRRLADTQYFGPGTRLTVL.

This clonotype was observed a handful of times. The rearrangement links TRBV11-2 to TRBJ2-2; the match to TRBD2 covers 7 bases. The length of the CDR3 is 13 residues. CDR1 and CDR2 (germline): SGHAT, FQNNGV. V lost 5 bases to trimming and J lost 7 bases; unmatched junction nucleotides: 4. CDR3 coding DNA: TGTGCCAGCAGCCGAGGGGAGGGCGGGGAGCTGTTTTTT. Protein: CASSRGEGGELFF.

This clonotype appeared a few times. This chain joins TRBV18 and TRBJ2-3; D not certain. The V gene lost 6 bases and the J gene lost 6 bases, with 10 bases spanning the gap. Germline V gene data show CDR1 as KGHSH and CDR2 as LQKENI. The CDR3 length is 12 residues. The CDR3 nucleotides are TGTGCCAGCTCTCAATATCAGGATACGCAGTATTTT. The encoded protein is CASSQYQDTQYF.

This sequence joins TRBV7-9 and TRBJ2-2, with D perhaps TRBD1 (6 bases). Trimming left V 5 bases short and J 4 bases short, with 14 bases between. The CDR3 length is 15 residues. Per germline, CDR1 SEHNR and CDR2 FQNEAQ (reference sequence). CDR3: CASSGSRGFTGELFF. The CDR3, as DNA: TGTGCCAGCAGCGGTTCGAGGGGGTTCACCGGGGAGCTGTTTTTT.

In this sample, this clonotype turned up a few times. The rearrangement uses TRBV7-2 and TRBJ2-7; D perhaps matches TRBD1 (6 bases). The CDR3 length is 14 residues. The ends were cut back, 1 base at V and 5 bases at J, with 12 bases in the middle. Per germline, CDR1 SGHTA and CDR2 FQGNSA. In DNA form, the CDR3 reads TGTGCCAGCAGCTTAGAATCCCCAGGGGACGAGCAGTACTTC. Its protein product is CASSLESPGDEQYF.

This chain connects TRBV6-5 to TRBJ2-1; a weak D match, TRBD1 (6 bases). In germline, CDR1 is MNHEY, CDR2 SVGAGI. The CDR3 contains 15 residues. Trimming took 5 bases from V and 4 from J, leaving 15 bases between them. The CDR3 sequence: CASSRPVQGYNEQFF. As DNA, the CDR3 is TGTGCCAGCAGTCGCCCGGTACAGGGATACAATGAGCAGTTCTTC.

This clonotype was found once. The chain links TRBV7-2 to TRBJ2-2; D not certain. Germline assignment: CDR1 SGHTA and CDR2 FQGNSA. V was clipped by 1 base and J by 6 bases, with 9 bases between them. The CDR3 is 14 residues long. CDR3 nucleotides: TGTGCCAGCAGCTTAGTATCCGGGCCCGGGGAGCTGTTTTTT. Amino acid sequence: CASSLVSGPGELFF.

The sample holds a few counts of this clonotype. The chain links TRBV7-2 to TRBJ2-5, with D possibly being TRBD1 or TRBD2 (5 bases each). Trimming shortened V by 8 bases and J by 0 bases, and 13 bases separated the two germline ends. Germline V gene data show CDR1 as SGHTA and CDR2 as FQGNSA. The CDR3 is 14 residues long. CDR3 nucleotides: TGTGCCAGCTTAACGGGACCGTACCAAGAGACCCAGTACTTC. Amino acids: CASLTGPYQETQYF.